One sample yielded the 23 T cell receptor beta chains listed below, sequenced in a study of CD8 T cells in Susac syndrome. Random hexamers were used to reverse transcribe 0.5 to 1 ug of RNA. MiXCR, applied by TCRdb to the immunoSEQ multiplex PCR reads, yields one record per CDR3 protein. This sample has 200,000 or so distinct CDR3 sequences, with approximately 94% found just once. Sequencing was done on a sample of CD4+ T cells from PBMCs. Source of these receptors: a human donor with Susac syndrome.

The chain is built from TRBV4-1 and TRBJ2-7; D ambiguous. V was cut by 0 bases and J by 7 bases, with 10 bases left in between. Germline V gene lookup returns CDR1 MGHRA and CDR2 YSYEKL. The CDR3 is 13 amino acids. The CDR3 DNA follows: TGCGCCAGCAGCCAAGATAGTTGGTTGGAGCAGTACTTC. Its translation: CASSQDSWLEQYF.

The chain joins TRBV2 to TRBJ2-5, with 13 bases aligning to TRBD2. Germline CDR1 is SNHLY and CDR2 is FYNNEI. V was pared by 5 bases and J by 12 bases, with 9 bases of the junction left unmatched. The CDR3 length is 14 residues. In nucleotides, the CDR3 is TGTGCCAGCAGTACCTACACTAGCGGGGGGGCCAAGTACTTC. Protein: CASSTYTSGGAKYF. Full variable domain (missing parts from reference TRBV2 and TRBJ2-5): EPEVTQTPSHQVTQMGQEVILRCVPISNHLYFYWYRQILGQKVEFLVSFYNNEISEKSEIFDDQFSVERPDGSNFTLKIRSTKLEDSAMYFCASSTYTSGGAKYFGPGTRLLVL.

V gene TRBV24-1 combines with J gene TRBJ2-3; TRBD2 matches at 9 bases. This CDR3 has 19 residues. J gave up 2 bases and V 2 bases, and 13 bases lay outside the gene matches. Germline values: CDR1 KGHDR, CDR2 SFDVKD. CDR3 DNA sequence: TGTGCCACCAGTGATTCCCGTTGTGAGCGGGGGGACTCCACAGATACGCAGTATTTT. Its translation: CATSDSRCERGDSTDTQYF.

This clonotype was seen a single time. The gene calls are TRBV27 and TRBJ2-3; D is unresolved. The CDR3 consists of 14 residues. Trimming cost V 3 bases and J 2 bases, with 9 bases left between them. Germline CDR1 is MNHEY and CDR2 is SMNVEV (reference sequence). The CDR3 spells CASSFGQNTDTQYF. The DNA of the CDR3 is TGTGCCAGCAGTTTCGGGCAGAACACAGATACGCAGTATTTT.

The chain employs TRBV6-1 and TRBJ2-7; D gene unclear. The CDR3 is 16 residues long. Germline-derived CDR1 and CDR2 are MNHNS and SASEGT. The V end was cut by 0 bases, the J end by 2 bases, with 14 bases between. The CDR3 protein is CASSEAAVGSAYEQYF. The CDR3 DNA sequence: TGTGCCAGCAGTGAAGCGGCCGTGGGTTCGGCCTACGAGCAGTACTTC.

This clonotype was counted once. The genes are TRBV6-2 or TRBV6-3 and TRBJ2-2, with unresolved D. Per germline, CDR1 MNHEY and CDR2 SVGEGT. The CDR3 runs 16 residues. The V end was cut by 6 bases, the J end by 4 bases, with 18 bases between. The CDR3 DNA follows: TGTGCCAGCAGCCTGACCGGGCCCGGTGGCACCGGGGAGCTGTTTTTT. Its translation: CASSLTGPGGTGELFF.

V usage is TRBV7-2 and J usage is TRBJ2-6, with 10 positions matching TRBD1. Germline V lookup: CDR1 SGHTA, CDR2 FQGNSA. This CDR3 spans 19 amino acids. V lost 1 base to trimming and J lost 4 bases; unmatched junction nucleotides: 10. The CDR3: CASSLGTGQGTGGANVLTF. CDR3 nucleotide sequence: TGTGCCAGCAGCTTAGGGACGGGACAGGGGACGGGCGGGGCCAACGTCCTGACTTTC.

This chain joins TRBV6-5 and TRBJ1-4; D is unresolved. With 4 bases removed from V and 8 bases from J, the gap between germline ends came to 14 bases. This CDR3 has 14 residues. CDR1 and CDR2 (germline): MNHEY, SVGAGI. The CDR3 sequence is CASSSLKKHEKLFF. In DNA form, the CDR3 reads TGTGCCAGCAGTTCCCTTAAGAAACACGAAAAACTGTTTTTT.

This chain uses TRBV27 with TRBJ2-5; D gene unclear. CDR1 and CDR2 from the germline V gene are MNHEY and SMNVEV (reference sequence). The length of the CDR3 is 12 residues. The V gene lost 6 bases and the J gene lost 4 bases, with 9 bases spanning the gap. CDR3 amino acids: CASSFSGETQYF. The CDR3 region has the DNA TGTGCCAGCAGCTTTTCGGGAGAGACCCAGTACTTC.

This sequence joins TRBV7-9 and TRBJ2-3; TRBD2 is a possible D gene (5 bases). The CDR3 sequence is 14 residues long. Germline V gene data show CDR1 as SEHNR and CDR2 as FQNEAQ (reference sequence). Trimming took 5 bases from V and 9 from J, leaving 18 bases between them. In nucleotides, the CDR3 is TGTGCCAGCAGCCCTTCCCCCTCAGGCGGGACGCAGTATTTT. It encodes CASSPSPSGGTQYF.

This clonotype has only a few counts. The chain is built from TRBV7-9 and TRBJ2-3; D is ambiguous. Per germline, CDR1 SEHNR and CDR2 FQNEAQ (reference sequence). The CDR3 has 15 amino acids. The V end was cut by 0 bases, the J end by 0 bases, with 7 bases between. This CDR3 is CASSLAGSSTDTQYF. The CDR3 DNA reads TGTGCCAGCAGCTTAGCGGGGTCCAGCACAGATACGCAGTATTTT.

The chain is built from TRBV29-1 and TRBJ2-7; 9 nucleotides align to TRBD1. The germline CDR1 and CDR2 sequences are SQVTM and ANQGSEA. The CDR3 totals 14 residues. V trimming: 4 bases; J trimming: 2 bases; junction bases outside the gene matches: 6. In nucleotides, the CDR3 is TGCAGCGTTGTAAACAGGGGGCCAACCTACGAGCAGTACTTC. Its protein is CSVVNRGPTYEQYF.

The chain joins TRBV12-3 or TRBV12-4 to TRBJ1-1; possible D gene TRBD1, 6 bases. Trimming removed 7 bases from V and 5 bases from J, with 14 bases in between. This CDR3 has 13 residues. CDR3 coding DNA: TGTGCCAGCAAAAACACAGGGCGGACTGAAGCTTTCTTT. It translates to CASKNTGRTEAFF.

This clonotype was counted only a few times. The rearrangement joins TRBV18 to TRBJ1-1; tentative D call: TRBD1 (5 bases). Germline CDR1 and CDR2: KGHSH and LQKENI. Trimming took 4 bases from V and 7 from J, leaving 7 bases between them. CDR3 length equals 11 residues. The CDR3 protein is CASSLDSEAFF. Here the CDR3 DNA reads TGTGCCAGCTCACTCGACAGTGAAGCTTTCTTT.

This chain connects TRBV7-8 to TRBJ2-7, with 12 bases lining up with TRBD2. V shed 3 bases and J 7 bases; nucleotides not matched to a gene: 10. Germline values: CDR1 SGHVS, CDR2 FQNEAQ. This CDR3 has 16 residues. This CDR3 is CASSFTSGGSSWEQYF. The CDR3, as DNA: TGTGCCAGCAGCTTCACTAGCGGGGGGTCCTCCTGGGAGCAGTACTTC.

The CDR3 sequence is CASSLEQGPNGYTF. The CDR3 DNA reads TGTGCCAGCAGCTTAGAACAGGGTCCGAATGGCTACACCTTC. The rearrangement links TRBV11-2 to TRBJ1-2; TRBD1 is a possible D gene (6 bases). There are 14 residues in the CDR3. Germline V gene lookup returns CDR1 SGHAT and CDR2 FQNNGV. Trimming pared 0 bases from V and 6 bases from J, leaving 11 bases between.

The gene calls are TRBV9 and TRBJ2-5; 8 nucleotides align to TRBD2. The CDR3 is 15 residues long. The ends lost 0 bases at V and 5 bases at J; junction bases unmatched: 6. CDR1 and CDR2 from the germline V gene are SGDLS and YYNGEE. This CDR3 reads CASSVAGGLGETQYF. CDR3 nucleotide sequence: TGTGCCAGCAGCGTAGCCGGGGGACTAGGGGAGACCCAGTACTTC.

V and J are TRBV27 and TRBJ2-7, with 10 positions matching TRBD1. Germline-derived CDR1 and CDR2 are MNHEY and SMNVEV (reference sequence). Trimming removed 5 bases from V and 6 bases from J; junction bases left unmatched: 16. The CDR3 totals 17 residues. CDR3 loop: CASSKGPRGQGSPEQYF. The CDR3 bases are TGTGCCAGCAGTAAGGGGCCCAGGGGACAGGGGTCGCCCGAGCAGTACTTC.

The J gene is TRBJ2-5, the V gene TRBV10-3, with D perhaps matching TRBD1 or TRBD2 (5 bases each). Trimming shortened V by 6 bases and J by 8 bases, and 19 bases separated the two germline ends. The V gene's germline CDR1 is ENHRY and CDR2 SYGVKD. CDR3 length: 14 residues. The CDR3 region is CAIRDGLRGDTQYF. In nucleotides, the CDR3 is TGTGCCATCAGAGATGGACTTCGAGGGGATACCCAGTACTTC.

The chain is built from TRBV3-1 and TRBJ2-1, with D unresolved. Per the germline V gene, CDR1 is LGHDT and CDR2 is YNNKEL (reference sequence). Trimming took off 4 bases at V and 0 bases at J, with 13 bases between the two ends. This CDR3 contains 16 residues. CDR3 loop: CASSPRRADSYNEQFF. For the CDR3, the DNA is TGTGCCAGCAGCCCAAGAAGGGCGGACTCCTACAATGAGCAGTTCTTC.

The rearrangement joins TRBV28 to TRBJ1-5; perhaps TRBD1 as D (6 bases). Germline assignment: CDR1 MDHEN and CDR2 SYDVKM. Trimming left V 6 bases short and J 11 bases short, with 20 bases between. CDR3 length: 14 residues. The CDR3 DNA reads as TGTGCCAGCAGCCAAGGGGGGGACCAATCAGCCCAGCATTTT. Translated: CASSQGGDQSAQHF.

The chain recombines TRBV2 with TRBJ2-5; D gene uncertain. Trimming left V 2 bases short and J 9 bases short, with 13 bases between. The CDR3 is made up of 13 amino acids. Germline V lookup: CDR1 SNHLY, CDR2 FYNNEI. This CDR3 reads CASSEWAGRAQYF. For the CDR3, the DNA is TGTGCCAGCAGTGAATGGGCAGGACGCGCCCAGTACTTC. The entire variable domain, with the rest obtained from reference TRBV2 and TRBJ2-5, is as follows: EPEVTQTPSHQVTQMGQEVILRCVPISNHLYFYWYRQILGQKVEFLVSFYNNEISEKSEIFDDQFSVERPDGSNFTLKIRSTKLEDSAMYFCASSEWAGRAQYFGPGTRLLVL.

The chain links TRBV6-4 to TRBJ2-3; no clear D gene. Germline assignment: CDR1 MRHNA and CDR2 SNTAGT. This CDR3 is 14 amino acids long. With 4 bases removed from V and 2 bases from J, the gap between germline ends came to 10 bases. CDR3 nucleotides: TGTGCCAGCAGTGTTACCTTAAACACAGATACGCAGTATTTT. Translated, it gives CASSVTLNTDTQYF.